The clone carrying this TCR beta chain was detected once. The record originates from a study of blood T cell repertoires in COVID-19. Study-wide background: T cells, B-cell-depleted T cells, or PBMCs provided the cDNA or gDNA that served as material.

This CDR3 is built from 14 residues. CDR1 and CDR2 (germline): SGDLS, YYNGEE. V gave up 4 bases and J gave up 1 base, with 11 bases separating them. In the original processing: Using reference gene primer amplification, nucleated cell counts were estimated. TCRdb's copy holds only in-frame clones and misses some; the assay was immunoSEQ multiplex PCR. The V and J calls and clone size were taken over from that table, and D and trimming were inferred from the DNA. This table holds fewer than 70,000 clones, roughly nine tenths found once. Specimen: peripheral blood. The chain links TRBV9 to TRBJ1-1; D is perhaps TRBD1 (5 bases). This TCR was sampled from a woman aged 70-85 years with active COVID-19. The DNA for the CDR3 is TGTGCCAGCAGCCTCCACGACAGGAACACTGAAGCTTTCTTT. Its translation: CASSLHDRNTEAFF.